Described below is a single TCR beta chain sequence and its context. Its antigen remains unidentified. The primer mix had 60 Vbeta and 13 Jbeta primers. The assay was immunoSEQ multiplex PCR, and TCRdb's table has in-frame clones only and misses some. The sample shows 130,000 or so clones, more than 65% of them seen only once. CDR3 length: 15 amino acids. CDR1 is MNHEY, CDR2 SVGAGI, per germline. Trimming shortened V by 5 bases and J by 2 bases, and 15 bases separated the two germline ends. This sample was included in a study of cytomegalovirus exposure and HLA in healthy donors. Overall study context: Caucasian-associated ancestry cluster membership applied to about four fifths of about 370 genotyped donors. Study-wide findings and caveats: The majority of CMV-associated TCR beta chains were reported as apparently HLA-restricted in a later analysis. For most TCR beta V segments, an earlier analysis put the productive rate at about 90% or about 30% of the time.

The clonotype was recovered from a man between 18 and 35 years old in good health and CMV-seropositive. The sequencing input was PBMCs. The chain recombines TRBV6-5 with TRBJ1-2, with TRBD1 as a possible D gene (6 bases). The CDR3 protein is CASSPAQGLNYGYTF. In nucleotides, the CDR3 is TGTGCCAGCAGTCCTGCCCAGGGGCTCAACTATGGCTACACCTTC.